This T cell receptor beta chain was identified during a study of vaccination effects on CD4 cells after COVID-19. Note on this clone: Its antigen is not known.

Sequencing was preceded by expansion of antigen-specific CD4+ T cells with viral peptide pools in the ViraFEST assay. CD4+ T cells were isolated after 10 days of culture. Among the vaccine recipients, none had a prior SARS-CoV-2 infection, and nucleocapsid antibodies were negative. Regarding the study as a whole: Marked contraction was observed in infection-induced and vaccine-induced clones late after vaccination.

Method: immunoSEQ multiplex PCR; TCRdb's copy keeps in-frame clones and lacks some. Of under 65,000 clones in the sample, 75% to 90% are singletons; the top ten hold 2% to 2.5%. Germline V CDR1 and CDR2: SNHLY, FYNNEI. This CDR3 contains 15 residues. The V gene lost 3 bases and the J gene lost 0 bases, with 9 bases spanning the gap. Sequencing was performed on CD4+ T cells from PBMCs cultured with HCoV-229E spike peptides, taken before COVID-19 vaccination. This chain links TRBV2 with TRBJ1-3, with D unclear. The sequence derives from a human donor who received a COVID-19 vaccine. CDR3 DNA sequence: TGTGCCAGCAGTGAGACCCGGAGCTCTGGAAACACCATATATTTT. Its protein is CASSETRSSGNTIYF.